The next 27 T cell receptor beta chains were all read from a single sample in a study of monozygotic twins with inflammatory bowel disease. TCRdb re-called the 5' RACE reads and catalogs CDR3 proteins one per entry, DNA excluded. The data show roughly 200,000 distinct CDR3 sequences, and the top ten clones hold roughly 1.5%. Sequences were obtained from blood. The receptors were sampled from a human donor with ulcerative colitis or Crohn's disease, or a healthy co-twin of an affected twin (not recorded which).

V is TRBV28 and J is TRBJ2-7; there is no DNA to check the TCRdb D call of TRBD2. The CDR3 extends over 17 amino acids. Germline lookup yields CDR1 MDHEN and CDR2 SYDVKM. CDR3 sequence reads: CASSPTDGRGGWSEQYF. Full variable domain (outside the CDR3, taken from reference TRBV28 and TRBJ2-7): DVKVTQSSRYLVKRTGEKVFLECVQDMDHENMFWYRQDPGLGLRLIYFSYDVKMKEKGDIPEGYSVSREKKERFSLILESASTNQTSMYLCASSPTDGRGGWSEQYFGPGTRLTVT.

This chain links TRBV6-1 with TRBJ2-7; TCRdb picks TRBD2, but there is no DNA to check that call. CDR1 is MNHNS and CDR2 is SASEGT in the germline V gene. This CDR3 spans 15 amino acids. This CDR3 is CASRTLAIQSYEQYF.

The chain carries TRBV12-3 or TRBV12-4 and TRBJ2-4. The CDR3 runs 16 residues. The CDR3 is CASSLRTRLAKNIQYF.

V is TRBV5-6 and J is TRBJ1-6. Germline V gene lookup returns CDR1 SGHDT and CDR2 YYEEEE. The CDR3 extends over 15 amino acids. The CDR3 loop is CASSGRKYSNSPLHF.

The chain combines TRBV29-1 with TRBJ1-5. CDR3 length: 16 residues. Germline V gene sequence: CDR1 SQVTM, CDR2 ANQGSEA. CDR3 sequence reads: CSVEERGGEGNQPQHF. The full variable domain, in which reference TRBV29-1 and TRBJ1-5 provide the parts outside the CDR3, is SAVISQKPSRDICQRGTSLTIQCQVDSQVTMMFWYRQQPGQSLTLIATANQGSEATYESGFVIDKFPISRPNLTFSTLTVSNMSPEDSSIYLCSVEERGGEGNQPQHFGDGTRLSIL.

This chain links TRBV29-1 with TRBJ1-2; without DNA, the TCRdb call of TRBD1 cannot be checked. Germline V CDR1 and CDR2: SQVTM, ANQGSEA. The CDR3 length is 14 residues. The chain's CDR3 is CSVGDGGANYGYTF.

The chain has TRBV5-4 and TRBJ2-7; the D gene TCRdb calls, TRBD2, cannot be checked with no DNA. Germline V gene data show CDR1 as SGHNT and CDR2 as YYREEE (reference sequence). The CDR3 extends over 16 amino acids. The CDR3 spells CASSPGGVTSSYEQYF. Drawing the rest from reference TRBV5-4 and TRBJ2-7, the complete variable domain is ETGVTQSPTHLIKTRGQQVTLRCSSQSGHNTVSWYQQALGQGPQFIFQYYREEENGRGNFPPRFSGLQFPNYSSELNVNALELDDSALYLCASSPGGVTSSYEQYFGPGTRLTVT.

CDR3: CASSRPGTSGGTDTQYF. The chain combines TRBV6-1 with TRBJ2-3; TCRdb calls TRBD2, which cannot be checked without DNA. Germline V gene lookup returns CDR1 MNHNS and CDR2 SASEGT. This CDR3 is 17 amino acids long.

The chain is built from TRBV7-9 and TRBJ1-1. CDR3 size: 16 residues. The germline V gene has CDR1 SEHNR and CDR2 FQNEAQ (reference sequence). CDR3 region: CASSLGRGGGNTEAFF.

The chain carries TRBV14 and TRBJ2-1; TCRdb reports TRBD1, a call that lacks DNA to check it against. The germline gives CDR1 SGHDN, CDR2 FVKESK. This CDR3 comprises 13 residues. CDR3 protein: CASSPQAGSEQFF.

The chain is built from TRBV7-9 and TRBJ1-2; no DNA is available, so the TRBD1 call from TCRdb remains unchecked. This CDR3 is built from 15 residues. Germline assignment: CDR1 SEHNR and CDR2 FQNEAQ (reference sequence). CDR3 amino acids: CASSPGGQVGYGYTF.

V is TRBV3-1 and J is TRBJ1-2. The CDR3 consists of 13 residues. Germline V gives CDR1 LGHDT, CDR2 YNNKEL (reference sequence). The CDR3 region is CASSQEGLPGYTF.

This chain joins TRBV2 and TRBJ1-4; TCRdb lists TRBD1, though no DNA is available to test this call. This CDR3 contains 13 residues. The germline gives CDR1 SNHLY, CDR2 FYNNEI. The CDR3 loop reads CASLRGFGEKLFF.

The V call is TRBV5-1, the J call TRBJ2-6; TCRdb lists TRBD2, though no DNA is available to test this call. CDR3 length: 16 amino acids. The V gene's germline CDR1 is SGHRS and CDR2 YFSETQ. Here the CDR3 reads CASSFLDYSGANVLTF.

The gene calls are TRBV7-9 and TRBJ1-4; TCRdb proposes TRBD1, but this gene call is untestable without DNA. This CDR3 contains 14 residues. Germline V gene lookup returns CDR1 SEHNR and CDR2 FQNEAQ (reference sequence). The CDR3 reads CASSHRGQHEKLFF. Full variable domain (rest looked up from reference TRBV7-9 and TRBJ1-4): DTGVSQNPRHKITKRGQNVTFRCDPISEHNRLYWYRQTLGQGPEFLTYFQNEAQLEKSRLLSDRFSAERPKGSFSTLEIQRTEQGDSAMYLCASSHRGQHEKLFFGSGTQLSVL.

V is TRBV5-1 and J is TRBJ2-1; without DNA, the TCRdb call of TRBD1 cannot be checked. This CDR3 comprises 13 residues. CDR1 SGHRS and CDR2 YFSETQ come from the germline V gene. CDR3 sequence reads: CASRSTETGNLFF.

The chain employs TRBV20-1 and TRBJ1-4; the D call from TCRdb, TRBD1, cannot be confirmed without DNA. The CDR3 contains 14 residues. Germline CDR1 and CDR2: DFQATT and SNEGSKA (reference sequence). This CDR3 reads CSALPGTGGEKLFF.

The chain recombines TRBV20-1 with TRBJ2-1; TCRdb indicates TRBD1, and absent DNA this call remains unverified. CDR1 and CDR2 (germline): DFQATT, SNEGSKA (reference sequence). The CDR3 has 13 amino acids. This CDR3 reads CSASPGGGNEQFF.

This chain joins TRBV27 and TRBJ2-2; with no DNA, the TCRdb D assignment of TRBD1 cannot be verified. Germline CDR1 and CDR2: MNHEY and SMNVEV (reference sequence). This CDR3 has 16 residues. The CDR3 sequence is CASSIGTGLYYGELFF.

The J gene is TRBJ2-5, the V gene TRBV11-2; TCRdb selects TRBD1, and the lack of DNA leaves this call unchecked. Looked up from germline, CDR1 is SGHAT and CDR2 is FQNNGV. This CDR3 has 17 residues. The CDR3 region is CASSLGPPRGGQETQYF.

The chain uses TRBV3-1 and TRBJ2-1; checking the TCRdb D call of TRBD2 is not possible without DNA. The CDR3 has 14 residues. Germline assignment: CDR1 LGHDT and CDR2 YNNKEL (reference sequence). The CDR3 here is CASSPGLPYNEQFF.

The CDR3 protein is CASSPRRGDEQYF. The genes are TRBV5-1 and TRBJ2-7; lacking DNA, the TRBD1 call made by TCRdb goes unchecked. CDR3 length: 13 amino acids. Germline loops: CDR1 SGHRS, CDR2 YFSETQ. The variable domain in full, with the rest retrieved from reference TRBV5-1 and TRBJ2-7, is KAGVTQTPRYLIKTRGQQVTLSCSPISGHRSVSWYQQTPGQGLQFLFEYFSETQRNKGNFPGRFSGRQFSNSRSEMNVSTLELGDSALYLCASSPRRGDEQYFGPGTRLTVT.

This chain links TRBV7-9 with TRBJ2-3; the D gene TCRdb calls, TRBD1, cannot be checked with no DNA. CDR3 size: 14 residues. Germline V gene sequence: CDR1 SEHNR, CDR2 FQNEAQ (reference sequence). The CDR3 loop is CASSPPGFEGTQYF.

The chain recombines TRBV12-3 or TRBV12-4 with TRBJ1-5; TCRdb names TRBD1, which stays unverified in the absence of DNA. The CDR3 is made up of 13 amino acids. The CDR3 region is CASRGTGNQPQHF.

This chain links TRBV4-1 with TRBJ1-1; the TRBD1 assignment by TCRdb is unverifiable without DNA. This CDR3 spans 17 amino acids. Germline values: CDR1 MGHRA, CDR2 YSYEKL. The CDR3 here is CASSQGRGRKVGTEAFF.

This CDR3 reads CASSLQGILGEQYF. The V and J genes are TRBV5-1 and TRBJ2-7; TCRdb indicates TRBD1, and absent DNA this call remains unverified. Germline V gene data show CDR1 as SGHRS and CDR2 as YFSETQ. The CDR3 has 14 residues.

V and J are TRBV29-1 and TRBJ2-1; TCRdb's D gene call, TRBD1, goes unchecked for lack of DNA. This CDR3 contains 14 residues. Germline loops: CDR1 SQVTM, CDR2 ANQGSEA. This chain's CDR3 is CSLRNRGLYNEQFF.